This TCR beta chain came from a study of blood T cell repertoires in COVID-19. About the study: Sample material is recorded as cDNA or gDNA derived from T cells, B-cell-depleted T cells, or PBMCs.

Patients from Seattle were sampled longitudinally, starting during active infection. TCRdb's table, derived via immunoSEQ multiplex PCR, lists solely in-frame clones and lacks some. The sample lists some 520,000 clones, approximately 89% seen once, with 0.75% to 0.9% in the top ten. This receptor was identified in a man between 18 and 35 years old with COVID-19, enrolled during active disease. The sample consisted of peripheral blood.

CDR3 amino acids: CASSPPSYEQYF. The DNA of the CDR3 is TGTGCCAGCAGCCCCCCCAGTTACGAGCAGTACTTC. This chain connects TRBV7-2 to TRBJ2-7; D not resolved. This CDR3 spans 12 amino acids. Germline CDR1 is SGHTA and CDR2 is FQGNSA. V shed 5 bases and J shed 4 bases, with 9 bases lying between them.